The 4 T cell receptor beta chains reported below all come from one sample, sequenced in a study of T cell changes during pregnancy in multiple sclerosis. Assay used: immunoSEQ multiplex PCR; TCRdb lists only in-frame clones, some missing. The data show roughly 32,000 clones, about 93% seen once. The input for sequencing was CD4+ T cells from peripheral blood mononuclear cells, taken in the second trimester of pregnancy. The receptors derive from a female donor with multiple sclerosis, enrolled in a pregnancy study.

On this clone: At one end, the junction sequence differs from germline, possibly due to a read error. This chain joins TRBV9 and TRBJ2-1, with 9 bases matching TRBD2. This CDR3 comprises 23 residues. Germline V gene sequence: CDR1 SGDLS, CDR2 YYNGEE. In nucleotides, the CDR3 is TGTGCCAGCAGCGTAGATGTCCGGGGGGCCCTCTCGCGGGAGGGTTCTTCTTACATTGAGCAGTTCTTC. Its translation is CASSVDVRGALSREGSSYIEQFF. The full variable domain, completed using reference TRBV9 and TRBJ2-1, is DSGVTQTPKHLITATGQRVTLRCSPRSGDLSVYWYQQSLDQGLQFLIQYYNGEERAKGNILERFSAQQFPDLHSELNLSSLELGDSALYFCASSVDVRGALSREGSSYIEQFFGPGTRLTVL.

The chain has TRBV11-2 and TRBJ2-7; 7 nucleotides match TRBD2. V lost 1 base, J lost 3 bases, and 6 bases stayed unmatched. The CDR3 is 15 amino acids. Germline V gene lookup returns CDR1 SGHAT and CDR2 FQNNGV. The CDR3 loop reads CASSLVSAGSYEQYF. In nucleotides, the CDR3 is TGTGCCAGCAGCTTAGTTTCAGCGGGAAGCTACGAGCAGTACTTC.

In DNA form, the CDR3 reads TGCGCCAGCAGCCGCTTGGGGGAGGGGAGAAAGGAGACCCAGTACTTC. Translation gives CASSRLGEGRKETQYF. V gene TRBV4-1 combines with J gene TRBJ2-5, with 7 bases matching TRBD2. Germline CDR1 is MGHRA and CDR2 is YSYEKL. Unmatched junction bases numbered 13, after V lost 4 bases and J lost 5 bases. CDR3 length: 16 residues.

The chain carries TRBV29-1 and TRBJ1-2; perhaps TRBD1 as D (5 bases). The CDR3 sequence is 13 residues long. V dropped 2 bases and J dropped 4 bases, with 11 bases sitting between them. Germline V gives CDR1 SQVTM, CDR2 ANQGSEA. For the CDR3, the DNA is TGCAGCGTTGAAACGGGTAGGGGCTATGGCTACACCTTC. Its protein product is CSVETGRGYGYTF.